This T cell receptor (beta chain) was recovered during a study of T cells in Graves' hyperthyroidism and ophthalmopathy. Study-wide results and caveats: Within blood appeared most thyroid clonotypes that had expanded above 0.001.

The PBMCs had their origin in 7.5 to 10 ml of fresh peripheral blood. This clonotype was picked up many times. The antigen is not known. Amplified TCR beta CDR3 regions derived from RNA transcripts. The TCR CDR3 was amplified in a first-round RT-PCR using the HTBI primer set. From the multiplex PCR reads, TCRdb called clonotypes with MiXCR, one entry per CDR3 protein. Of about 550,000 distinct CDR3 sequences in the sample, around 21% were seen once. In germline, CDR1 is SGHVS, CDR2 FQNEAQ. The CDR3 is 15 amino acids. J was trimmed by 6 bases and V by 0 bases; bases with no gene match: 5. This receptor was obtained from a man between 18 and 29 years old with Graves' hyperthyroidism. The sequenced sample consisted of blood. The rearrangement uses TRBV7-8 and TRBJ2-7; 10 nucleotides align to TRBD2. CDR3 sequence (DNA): TGTGCCAGCAGCTTAGCGAGGGCTAGCGGGGGCGAGCAGTACTTC. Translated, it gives CASSLARASGGEQYF.